The next 6 T cell receptor beta chains were all read from a single sample in a study of T cell repertoires in cytomegalovirus infection. Their antigens remain unidentified. TCRdb reprocessed the reads with MiXCR, giving one entry per CDR3 protein. The sample lists about 830,000 distinct CDR3 sequences, 32% occurring once. Sequencing was performed on cultured CD8+ T cells from PBMCs, taken from culture after CMV antigen stimulation. The receptors were sampled from a human donor in good health (CMV status not recorded). Some clones in this sample may be carry-over from other donors' samples.

This rearrangement joins TRBV28 to TRBJ1-4; 7 nucleotides align to TRBD1. This CDR3 has 17 amino acids. Trimming took 2 bases from V and 1 from J; bases not matched to a gene: 7. The germline V gene encodes CDR1 MDHEN and CDR2 SYDVKM. CDR3 nucleotides: TGTGCCAGCAGTTTACAGGGGGTAAGGGGAACTAATGAAAAACTGTTTTTT. Translation gives CASSLQGVRGTNEKLFF.

V usage is TRBV10-3 and J usage is TRBJ2-1; 10 nucleotides agree with TRBD1. The CDR3 extends over 12 amino acids. The V gene's germline CDR1 is ENHRY and CDR2 SYGVKD. V lost 8 bases to trimming and J lost 7 bases; unmatched junction nucleotides: 2. CDR3 in DNA: TGTGCCATCTGGACAGGGGGGAATGAGCAGTTCTTC. Its translation is CAIWTGGNEQFF.

Turning to this clonotype: An end of the junction does not agree with germline; a read error may underlie this. The chain carries TRBV5-1 and TRBJ2-5; D may be TRBD2 (5 bases). The CDR3 has 15 amino acids. Germline V lookup: CDR1 SGHRS, CDR2 YFSETQ. CDR3 DNA sequence: TGCGCCAGCAGCACCCGGCGGGTGGCCAATGAGACCCTGTACTTC. Its protein is CASSTRRVANETLYF.

This clonotype was counted ten times or more. This rearrangement joins TRBV7-9 to TRBJ1-2; 7 nucleotides line up with TRBD1. The CDR3 runs to 14 residues. Germline-derived CDR1 and CDR2 are SEHNR and FQNEAQ (reference sequence). V shed 6 bases and J 6 bases; nucleotides not matched to a gene: 10. The chain's CDR3 is CASRTAGQSNGYTF. The CDR3 region has the DNA TGTGCCAGCAGAACCGCGGGACAGAGCAATGGCTACACCTTC.

In its sample, this clonotype was seen many times. V gene TRBV12-3 or TRBV12-4 combines with J gene TRBJ2-3, with 7 bases that match TRBD2. The CDR3 is 17 residues long. The J segment lost 6 bases and the V segment lost 1 base, leaving 13 bases of the junction unmatched. CDR3 in amino acids: CASSLDTGRGKRDTQYF. In nucleotides, the CDR3 is TGTGCCAGCAGTTTAGATACGGGGAGGGGTAAAAGGGATACGCAGTATTTT.

This clonotype showed up many times. The V and J genes are TRBV7-2 and TRBJ1-2, with D maybe TRBD1 (5 bases). The CDR3 extends over 11 amino acids. The V end was cut by 2 bases, the J end by 8 bases, with 6 bases between. CDR1 and CDR2 (germline): SGHTA, FQGNSA. CDR3 region: CASSLRDGYTF. The CDR3 region has the DNA TGTGCCAGCAGCTTAAGGGACGGCTACACCTTC.